A selection of T cell receptor beta chains follows, all from one sample in a study of shared clonotypes between healthy human individuals. Assay: immunoSEQ multiplex PCR; the TCRdb copy retains only in-frame clones and omits some. Of 2 million to 2.5 million clones listed, approximately 96% are singletons. Sequences were obtained from naive CD4+ T cells sorted from blood. All receptors come from a man between 18 and 29 years old in good health. The CDR3 runs from the conserved cysteine through the conserved F or W. The order of the fields is V gene, clone size, D gene, J gene, CDR3 protein, CDR3 DNA. A D gene is named only where the DNA matches it firmly. Part of the rows lack a size; the others show once, few, many or a class for expanded clones.

>TRBV28|NA|TRBD2|TRBJ2-5
CASSIAGGQETQYF
TGTGCCAGCAGTATAGCGGGGGGGCAAGAGACCCAGTACTTC
>TRBV7-6|NA|NA|TRBJ2-7
CASSLGGSINEQYF
TGTGCCAGCAGCTTAGGGGGGAGTATCAACGAGCAGTACTTC
>TRBV30|NA|TRBD1|TRBJ1-4
CAWGGRGDEKLFF
TGTGCCTGGGGAGGCAGGGGGGATGAAAAACTGTTTTTT
>TRBV27|NA|NA|TRBJ1-3
CASSLSGGGGNTIYF
TGTGCCAGCAGTTTAAGCGGGGGCGGTGGAAACACCATATATTTT
>TRBV18|NA|TRBD1|TRBJ1-2
CASSPNGQGDGYTF
TGTGCCAGCTCACCAAACGGACAGGGAGATGGCTACACCTTC
>TRBV27|NA|NA|TRBJ2-3
CASRSTENSDTQYF
TGTGCCAGCAGGTCCACCGAAAATTCAGATACGCAGTATTTT
>TRBV5-1|NA|TRBD1|TRBJ1-2
CASSFLGQGRDGYTF
TGCGCCAGCAGCTTCCTAGGACAGGGTAGGGATGGCTACACCTTC
>TRBV6-4|few|TRBD1|TRBJ1-3
CAKTGAGNTIYF
TGTGCCAAGACAGGGGCAGGAAACACCATATATTTT
>TRBV5-1|NA|NA|TRBJ1-1
CASSVISRGEGEAFF
TGCGCCAGCAGCGTGATCTCAAGGGGAGAGGGTGAAGCTTTCTTT
>TRBV7-2|NA|NA|TRBJ1-1
CASSFRERATEAFF
TGTGCCAGCAGCTTCAGGGAACGAGCGACTGAAGCTTTCTTT
>TRBV7-3|NA|NA|TRBJ2-7
CASSLMGGPSYEQYF
TGTGCCAGCAGCTTAATGGGGGGACCCAGCTACGAGCAGTACTTC
>TRBV10-3|NA|NA|TRBJ1-1
CAISYPGHNTEAFF
TGTGCCATCAGTTATCCGGGACACAACACTGAAGCTTTCTTT
>TRBV5-6|NA|NA|TRBJ1-2
CASSTPRGGITYGYTF
TGTGCCAGCAGCACCCCCCGGGGGGGTATTACCTATGGCTACACCTTC
>TRBV9|NA|TRBD2|TRBJ2-3
CASSPGLAGGGTDTQYF
TGTGCCAGCAGCCCTGGACTAGCGGGGGGCGGGACAGATACGCAGTATTTT
>TRBV9|NA|TRBD2|TRBJ2-3
CASSTWRGATDTQYF
TGTGCCAGCAGCACGTGGCGGGGGGCCACAGATACGCAGTATTTT
>TRBV11-2|NA|NA|TRBJ1-1
CASSLVLISGAEAFF
TGTGCCAGCAGCTTAGTCCTTATATCAGGGGCTGAAGCTTTCTTT
>TRBV2|NA|TRBD2|TRBJ2-5
CASRGTSGPQETQYF
TGTGCCAGCAGGGGTACTAGCGGCCCCCAAGAGACCCAGTACTTC
>TRBV29-1|NA|NA|TRBJ1-1
CSALTATNTEAFF
TGCAGCGCGTTGACAGCAACTAACACTGAAGCTTTCTTT
>TRBV19|NA|NA|TRBJ2-1
CASSPRTRYNEQFF
TGTGCCAGTTCCCCCCGGACCAGATACAATGAGCAGTTCTTC
>TRBV18|NA|NA|TRBJ2-5
CASSKDLQETQYF
TGTGCCAGCTCGAAAGACTTGCAAGAGACCCAGTACTTC
>TRBV9|NA|NA|TRBJ2-3
CASSVGHTIDTQYF
TGTGCCAGCAGCGTAGGACACACAATAGATACGCAGTATTTT
>TRBV30|NA|NA|TRBJ1-2
CAWSVGWQGFLRGYTF
TGTGCCTGGAGTGTAGGGTGGCAGGGGTTCCTTCGGGGCTACACCTTC
>TRBV13|NA|NA|TRBJ1-1
CASSLGPVQRSRAFF
TGTGCCAGCAGCTTAGGCCCCGTCCAACGGAGTCGGGCTTTCTTT
>TRBV5-4|NA|TRBD1|TRBJ2-2
CASSLGTGVNTGELFF
TGTGCCAGCAGCTTGGGGACAGGGGTGAACACCGGGGAGCTGTTTTTT
>TRBV6-1|NA|TRBD2|TRBJ2-7
CASSEGLAGLYEQYF
TGTGCCAGCAGCGAGGGACTAGCGGGACTCTACGAGCAGTACTTC
>TRBV6-6|NA|TRBD1|TRBJ2-5
CASSRQGEETQYF
TGTGCCAGCAGTCGACAGGGAGAAGAGACCCAGTACTTC
>TRBV25-1|NA|NA|TRBJ1-2
CASSLGTLGGNGYTF
TGTGCCAGCAGCCTGGGAACCCTAGGGGGTAATGGCTACACCTTC
>TRBV28|NA|NA|TRBJ1-2
CASSLTEDYGYTF
TGTGCCAGCAGTTTGACAGAAGACTATGGCTACACCTTC
>TRBV15|NA|TRBD2|TRBJ2-7
CATSREPGLAGVNEQYF
TGTGCCACCAGCAGAGAACCGGGACTAGCGGGAGTAAACGAGCAGTACTTC
>TRBV19|NA|TRBD1|TRBJ1-5
CASSIDRGSLPGNQPQHF
TGTGCCAGTAGTATCGACAGGGGTAGTCTTCCGGGCAATCAGCCCCAGCATTTT